One and the same sample provided the 14 T cell receptor beta chains below, sequenced in a study of shared clonotypes between healthy human individuals. The repertoire was sequenced with immunoSEQ multiplex PCR; TCRdb's copy has only in-frame clones and lacks some. Of some 900,000 clones in the sample, less than 85% were seen once. The sample consisted of memory CD4+ T cells sorted from blood. Specified subset: CD45RA-negative fraction. The receptors derive from a young man in good health.

Note on this clone: Other DNA sequences from this sample encode an identical CDR3 as well. The rearrangement links TRBV6-1 to TRBJ1-1; D gene uncertain. The V gene's germline CDR1 is MNHNS and CDR2 SASEGT. The V and J ends lost 6 bases and 4 bases respectively, with 12 bases between them. The CDR3 totals 13 residues. The CDR3 DNA reads as TGTGCCAGCAGGGTGACCGTGGGCACTGAAGCTTTCTTT. It is translated as CASRVTVGTEAFF.

As concerns this clone: Other DNA sequences within the sample encode an identical CDR3. J is TRBJ1-1 and V is TRBV18; D not certain. Trimming removed 2 bases at V and 1 base at J, with 5 bases between. Germline V gene sequence: CDR1 KGHSH, CDR2 LQKENI. The CDR3 sequence is 13 residues long. The chain's CDR3 is CASSPDSNTEAFF. CDR3 in DNA: TGTGCCAGCTCACCAGACTCGAACACTGAAGCTTTCTTT.

The genes are TRBV7-2 and TRBJ1-5; TRBD1 agrees at 9 bases. Unmatched junction bases numbered 5, after V lost 5 bases and J lost 0 bases. Germline values: CDR1 SGHTA, CDR2 FQGNSA. The CDR3 extends over 16 amino acids. The CDR3 sequence is CASSRMGQGSNQPQHF. CDR3 nucleotides: TGTGCCAGCAGCCGCATGGGACAGGGTAGCAATCAGCCCCAGCATTTT.

Notes on this clone: The sample carries other DNA sequences with the same CDR3. This chain joins TRBV6-5 and TRBJ2-7; D is unresolved. The CDR3 length is 13 residues. V was pared by 4 bases and J by 1 base, with 8 bases between. Germline V CDR1 and CDR2: MNHEY, SVGAGI. The CDR3 DNA is TGTGCCAGCAGTTCACCGGGTTCCTACGAGCAGTACTTC. Translation gives CASSSPGSYEQYF.

A note on this clone: A read error likely explains this, since a far larger clone differs by one base. The identical CDR3 is also encoded by other nucleotide sequences in the sample. The chain links TRBV7-8 to TRBJ2-2; D unresolved. The germline V gene encodes CDR1 SGHVS and CDR2 FQNEAQ. The V end lost 6 bases, the J end lost 2 bases, and 7 bases lay between the germline ends. There are 13 residues in the CDR3. CDR3 in amino acids: CASSPTNTGELFF. The CDR3 DNA is TGTGCCAGCAGTCCTACAAACACCGGGGAGCTGTTTTTT.

The V gene is TRBV5-6, the J gene TRBJ2-3, with TRBD1 as a possible D gene (5 bases). CDR1 is SGHDT and CDR2 is YYEEEE in the germline V gene. The CDR3 spans 12 residues. The V and J ends lost 4 bases and 6 bases respectively, with 9 bases between them. The CDR3 DNA follows: TGTGCCAGCAGCCCCAGGGTGGATACGCAGTATTTT. It yields the protein CASSPRVDTQYF.

V usage is TRBV18 and J usage is TRBJ2-7, with TRBD2 matching over 10 bases. CDR1 is KGHSH, CDR2 LQKENI, per germline. The CDR3 has 17 amino acids. Germline trimming cut 2 bases from V and 1 base from J; bases unmatched to any gene: 8. CDR3 bases: TGTGCCAGCTCACCAACAACCAGCGGGAGGGCATCCTACGAGCAGTACTTC. Translation gives CASSPTTSGRASYEQYF.

The chain carries TRBV5-4 and TRBJ2-2; TRBD1 agrees at 10 bases. Germline V gene lookup returns CDR1 SGHNT and CDR2 YYREEE (reference sequence). The V segment lost 4 bases and the J segment 2 bases; nucleotides outside the gene matches: 5. The CDR3 length is 16 residues. Here the CDR3 reads CASSQGTGANTGELFF. CDR3 nucleotides: TGTGCCAGCAGCCAAGGGACAGGGGCTAACACCGGGGAGCTGTTTTTT.

The chain has TRBV18 and TRBJ2-7; a possible D gene is TRBD1 (5 bases). The CDR3 length is 15 residues. Germline assignment: CDR1 KGHSH and CDR2 LQKENI. With 2 bases removed from V and 2 bases from J, the gap between germline ends came to 13 bases. In DNA form, the CDR3 reads TGTGCCAGCTCACCAGTACAGGCGCTTACCTACGAGCAGTACTTC. This encodes CASSPVQALTYEQYF.

V gene TRBV29-1 combines with J gene TRBJ2-7; D perhaps matches TRBD2 (7 bases). This CDR3 comprises 17 residues. V lost 1 base to trimming and J lost 2 bases, with 21 bases between them. Germline V gene lookup returns CDR1 SQVTM and CDR2 ANQGSEA. The CDR3 loop reads CSVEVWRETGNTYEQYF. CDR3 sequence (DNA): TGCAGCGTTGAAGTTTGGCGGGAGACAGGAAATACCTACGAGCAGTACTTC.

This clone was picked up one time. The rearrangement links TRBV5-1 to TRBJ2-5; weak D call: TRBD1 (5 bases). CDR3 length: 14 amino acids. The germline gives CDR1 SGHRS, CDR2 YFSETQ. Trimming took 4 bases from V and 1 from J, leaving 11 bases between them. CDR3 in amino acids: CASSPLTAQETQYF. The CDR3 nucleotides read TGCGCCAGCAGCCCCCTGACAGCCCAAGAGACCCAGTACTTC.

CDR3 in amino acids: CASSEGRGNQPQHF. CDR3 bases: TGCGCCAGCAGCGAGGGTAGGGGCAATCAGCCCCAGCATTTT. The chain recombines TRBV4-1 with TRBJ1-5, with D hard to call. The CDR3 contains 14 residues. Germline V CDR1 and CDR2: MGHRA, YSYEKL. V was clipped by 5 bases and J by 2 bases, with 10 bases between them.

This chain joins TRBV6-5 and TRBJ2-7, with D tentatively TRBD2 (6 bases). With 0 bases removed from V and 7 bases from J, the gap between germline ends came to 19 bases. The CDR3 extends over 16 amino acids. Germline V lookup: CDR1 MNHEY, CDR2 SVGAGI. CDR3 protein: CASSYSGGVGGGEQYF. DNA for the CDR3: TGTGCCAGCAGTTACTCGGGCGGGGTAGGCGGAGGGGAGCAGTACTTC.

In DNA, the CDR3 is TGCAGCGTTGTAGCCAGTTTGAACACTGAAGCTTTCTTT. This translates into CSVVASLNTEAFF. This chain uses TRBV29-1 with TRBJ1-1; D gene unclear. V was pared by 4 bases and J by 0 bases, with 9 bases between. This CDR3 spans 13 amino acids. Germline V gene data show CDR1 as SQVTM and CDR2 as ANQGSEA.